Listed below are T cell receptor beta chains from one sample, sequenced in a study of CD8+ T cells in alopecia areata. Only in-frame clones appear in the TCRdb table, and some are missing; sequencing was by immunoSEQ multiplex PCR. The sample shows roughly 150,000 clones, around 57% of them seen only once. The sample was CD4+ T cells sorted from blood. Receptor source: a human donor in good health. The CDR3 runs from the conserved cysteine through the conserved F or W.

len: 13; v_gene: TRBV5-1; j_gene: TRBJ1-4; CDR3aa: CASRALGNEKLFF
len: 13; v_gene: TRBV30; j_gene: TRBJ2-1; CDR3aa: CAWVRGLYNEQFF
len: 16; v_gene: TRBV29-1; j_gene: TRBJ1-2; CDR3aa: CSVDISGRGAAAGYTF
len: 14; v_gene: TRBV29-1; j_gene: TRBJ2-3; CDR3aa: CSVETGAETDTQYF
len: 15; v_gene: TRBV5-4; j_gene: TRBJ1-4; CDR3aa: CASSLGRGRGEKLFF
len: 14; v_gene: TRBV29-1; j_gene: TRBJ2-2; CDR3aa: CSTRDSVYTGELFF
len: 16; v_gene: TRBV25-1; j_gene: TRBJ1-1; CDR3aa: CASSENRGLRDTEAFF
len: 16; v_gene: TRBV5-1; j_gene: TRBJ2-6; CDR3aa: CASRAGAVSGANVLTF
len: 15; v_gene: TRBV23-1; j_gene: TRBJ2-2; CDR3aa: CASSQSLQTTGELFF
len: 17; v_gene: TRBV4-1; j_gene: TRBJ2-2; CDR3aa: CASSQGLAGGPFGELFF
len: 14; v_gene: TRBV6-1; j_gene: TRBJ2-6; CDR3aa: CASSGQAGANVLTF
len: 16; v_gene: TRBV6-6; j_gene: TRBJ1-2; CDR3aa: CASSYSADRGYHGYTF
len: 11; v_gene: TRBV29-1; j_gene: TRBJ1-2; CDR3aa: CSVEETLGYTF
len: 14; v_gene: TRBV5-1; j_gene: TRBJ1-5; CDR3aa: CASSTDGRDQPQHF
len: 14; v_gene: TRBV10-3; j_gene: TRBJ1-5; CDR3aa: CAISLGQTNQPQHF
len: 14; v_gene: TRBV30; j_gene: TRBJ2-3; CDR3aa: CAWSSGGVTDTQYF
len: 12; v_gene: TRBV11-2; j_gene: TRBJ2-3; CDR3aa: CASSLGAGTQYF
len: 15; v_gene: TRBV11-2; j_gene: TRBJ2-7; CDR3aa: CASSLVGTESHEQYF
len: 11; v_gene: TRBV29-1; j_gene: TRBJ2-3; CDR3aa: CSVDVGDTQYF
len: 13; v_gene: TRBV29-1; j_gene: TRBJ1-4; CDR3aa: CSVVQVPNEKLFF
len: 14; v_gene: TRBV14; j_gene: TRBJ1-1; CDR3aa: CASSQDRGNTEAFF
len: 16; v_gene: TRBV5-1; j_gene: TRBJ2-6; CDR3aa: CASSRVGTSGANVLTF
len: 16; v_gene: TRBV5-6; j_gene: TRBJ2-1; CDR3aa: CASSLVLAGTYNEQFF
len: 14; v_gene: TRBV7-9; j_gene: TRBJ2-7; CDR3aa: CASSRTGGSYEQYF
len: 13; v_gene: TRBV29-1; j_gene: TRBJ2-7; CDR3aa: CSVRTSGSNEQYF
len: 12; v_gene: TRBV29-1; j_gene: TRBJ2-7; CDR3aa: CSVERTGGEQYF
len: 13; v_gene: TRBV2; j_gene: TRBJ2-4; CDR3aa: CASSESGSGIQYF
len: 14; v_gene: TRBV29-1; j_gene: TRBJ2-3; CDR3aa: CSVVAPSNQDTQYF
len: 14; v_gene: TRBV4-1; j_gene: TRBJ2-1; CDR3aa: CASSQVRTSGEQFF
len: 14; v_gene: TRBV6-5; j_gene: TRBJ1-2; CDR3aa: CASSYTSRQGGYTF
len: 15; v_gene: TRBV5-1; j_gene: TRBJ1-1; CDR3aa: CASSVNLGPTGEAFF
len: 14; v_gene: TRBV19; j_gene: TRBJ1-1; CDR3aa: CASSFRQLNTEAFF
len: 15; v_gene: TRBV15; j_gene: TRBJ2-1; CDR3aa: CATSIGGTGRHEQFF
len: 13; v_gene: TRBV29-1; j_gene: TRBJ1-1; CDR3aa: CSVAGRWGTEAFF
len: 15; v_gene: TRBV7-9; j_gene: TRBJ2-3; CDR3aa: CASSFGGGLTDTQYF
len: 13; v_gene: TRBV15; j_gene: TRBJ1-2; CDR3aa: CATSRATGAGYTF
len: 13; v_gene: TRBV6-5; j_gene: TRBJ2-5; CDR3aa: CASRPGYGETQYF
len: 20; v_gene: TRBV28; j_gene: TRBJ2-2; CDR3aa: CASTNLDWDRPIQNTGELFF
len: 17; v_gene: TRBV5-1; j_gene: TRBJ2-2; CDR3aa: CASNPSGTRDRTGELFF
len: 14; v_gene: TRBV29-1; j_gene: TRBJ2-1; CDR3aa: CSVDIQGAYNEQFF